This is a list of T cell receptor beta chains from one sample in a study of CD8 T cells in Susac syndrome. From the immunoSEQ multiplex PCR reads, TCRdb called clonotypes with MiXCR, one entry per CDR3 protein. Among some 90,000 distinct CDR3 sequences listed, 85% to 95% were seen once. Sequenced material: CD8+ T cells from PBMCs. These receptors came from a human donor in good health. Each CDR3 is given with its conserved first and last residue. A D gene is named only where the DNA matches it firmly. A clone size is listed for some rows: how often the clone was seen (once, few, many), or a class if it is expanded.

clone size,V gene,D gene,J gene,CDR3 protein,CDR3 DNA
.,TRBV29-1,.,TRBJ2-7,CSVRYPAGYEQYF,TGCAGCGTCCGATACCCGGCGGGCTACGAGCAGTACTTC
.,TRBV29-1,TRBD1,TRBJ1-5,CSVKTGDQSQPQHF,TGCAGCGTGAAGACAGGGGACCAAAGCCAGCCCCAGCATTTT
.,TRBV20-1,TRBD2,TRBJ2-1,CSARGRRGATYNEQFF,TGCAGTGCTAGAGGGCGGCGGGGGGCCACCTACAATGAGCAGTTCTTC
.,TRBV30,.,TRBJ1-1,CAWRQGRNTEAFF,TGTGCCTGGAGGCAGGGAAGGAACACTGAAGCTTTCTTT
.,TRBV4-2,.,TRBJ1-3,CASSEGHTIYF,TGTGCCAGCAGCGAAGGTCACACCATATATTTT
.,TRBV5-6,.,TRBJ2-7,CASRATGGIYEQYF,TGTGCCAGCAGGGCGACCGGAGGGATCTACGAGCAGTACTTC
once,TRBV5-6,.,TRBJ2-7,CASSAGQSLYEQYF,TGTGCCAGCAGCGCCGGACAGAGCCTCTACGAGCAGTACTTC
.,TRBV20-1,.,TRBJ2-1,CSAPRPDSYNEQFF,TGCAGTGCTCCCCGGCCCGACTCGTACAATGAGCAGTTCTTC
.,TRBV20-1,TRBD1,TRBJ1-1,CSARLPGGTEAFF,TGCAGTGCTCGACTCCCAGGGGGAACTGAAGCTTTCTTT
.,TRBV29-1,.,TRBJ1-6,CSVILAGNSPLHF,TGCAGCGTGATACTGGCCGGAAATTCACCCCTCCACTTT
.,TRBV5-6,.,TRBJ2-5,CASSGRKETQYF,TGTGCCAGCAGCGGAAGAAAAGAGACCCAGTACTTC
.,TRBV7-8,.,TRBJ1-1,CASSLEPAINTEAFF,TGTGCCAGCAGCTTAGAACCAGCCATTAACACTGAAGCTTTCTTT
.,TRBV27,.,TRBJ1-4,CASSPLGTSKKLFF,TGTGCCAGCAGTCCCCTAGGGACATCCAAAAAACTGTTTTTT
.,TRBV7-6,.,TRBJ1-4,CASSLAPGRTDEKLFF,TGTGCCAGCAGCTTAGCCCCTGGGAGGACTGATGAAAAACTGTTTTTT
.,TRBV3-1,.,TRBJ2-7,CASSHGSSYEQYF,TGTGCCAGCAGCCATGGCAGCAGCTACGAGCAGTACTTC
.,TRBV4-2,.,TRBJ2-3,CASSPLIETSTDTQYF,TGTGCCAGCAGCCCTCTGATCGAGACTAGCACAGATACGCAGTATTTT
.,TRBV15,.,TRBJ1-1,CATSRQRNTEAFF,TGTGCCACCAGCCGACAGCGGAACACTGAAGCTTTCTTT
.,TRBV5-1,.,TRBJ2-5,CASSLPGAQETQYF,TGCGCCAGCAGCCTACCGGGAGCCCAAGAGACCCAGTACTTC
.,TRBV7-9,.,TRBJ2-7,CASSYSGKSYEQYF,TGTGCCAGCAGCTACTCAGGGAAATCGTACGAGCAGTACTTC